This TCR beta chain was sequenced in a study of blood T cell repertoires in COVID-19. Study-wide background: In each case, the material was cDNA or gDNA derived from T cells, B-cell-depleted T cells, or PBMCs.

J lost 4 bases, V lost 0 bases, and 4 bases had no gene match. The CDR3 is 15 amino acids. Germline-derived CDR1 and CDR2 are MNHEY and SMNVEV (reference sequence). Produced via immunoSEQ multiplex PCR; TCRdb's table is partial and in-frame only. The table shows over 30,000 clones, with less than 95% occurring only once. This clone appeared a single time. Input material: peripheral blood. The source of this sequence is an elderly man with acute or convalescent COVID-19. The chain has TRBV27 and TRBJ2-5, with 8 bases matching TRBD2. The CDR3 is CASSLSRGAPETQYF. In DNA, the CDR3 is TGTGCCAGCAGTTTATCGCGGGGGGCCCCAGAGACCCAGTACTTC.